The next 15 T cell receptor beta chains were all read from a single sample in a study of blood T cell repertoires in COVID-19. Data came from immunoSEQ multiplex PCR; TCRdb stores just in-frame clones and leaves some out. The sample lists about 80,000 clones, over 70% occurring once. Sequences were obtained from peripheral blood. The source is a human donor in a cohort sampled during active COVID-19.

This clone was found once. The chain has TRBV2 and TRBJ2-7; 7 nucleotides line up with TRBD1. The V gene's germline CDR1 is SNHLY and CDR2 FYNNEI. V gave up 5 bases and J gave up 2 bases; unmatched junction bases: 9. The CDR3 runs 15 residues. CDR3 loop: CASSPPPQGAYEQYF. The DNA of the CDR3 is TGTGCCAGCAGTCCACCCCCTCAGGGGGCCTACGAGCAGTACTTC.

This sequence joins TRBV9 and TRBJ1-1; tentatively, D is TRBD1 (6 bases). V was pared by 0 bases and J by 7 bases, with 16 bases between. Germline values: CDR1 SGDLS, CDR2 YYNGEE. This CDR3 spans 15 amino acids. The CDR3 region is CASSVVGAEDGEAFF. DNA of the CDR3: TGTGCCAGCAGCGTAGTGGGGGCGGAGGACGGTGAAGCTTTCTTT. The entire variable domain, with the rest obtained from reference TRBV9 and TRBJ1-1, is as follows: DSGVTQTPKHLITATGQRVTLRCSPRSGDLSVYWYQQSLDQGLQFLIQYYNGEERAKGNILERFSAQQFPDLHSELNLSSLELGDSALYFCASSVVGAEDGEAFFGQGTRLTVV.

This clone was counted once. The chain employs TRBV6-5 and TRBJ1-2; possibly TRBD1 for D (6 bases). The CDR3 is 13 residues long. Germline V gene data show CDR1 as MNHEY and CDR2 as SVGAGI. Trimming pared 6 bases from V and 1 base from J, leaving 9 bases between. This chain's CDR3 is CASSSGVNYGYTF. The DNA for the CDR3 is TGTGCCAGCAGCTCAGGGGTTAACTATGGCTACACCTTC.

CDR3 region: CASRADEKLFF. The CDR3 nucleotides read TGTGCCAGTAGGGCGGATGAAAAACTGTTTTTT. V usage is TRBV19 and J usage is TRBJ1-4; no clear D. V gave up 6 bases and J gave up 6 bases, with 5 bases separating them. The CDR3 length is 11 residues. Germline CDR1 LNHDA, CDR2 SQIVND (reference sequence).

In its sample, this clone was seen a few times. The chain links TRBV4-1 to TRBJ2-1; D gene unclear. Germline-derived CDR1 and CDR2 are MGHRA and YSYEKL. The V end lost 3 bases, the J end lost 12 bases, and 15 bases lay between the germline ends. The CDR3 is made up of 13 amino acids. The DNA for the CDR3 is TGCGCCAGCAGCCATTATTATACCGGTATGCAGTTCTTC. Translation: CASSHYYTGMQFF.

This chain uses TRBV18 with TRBJ1-2; no definite D call. Germline CDR1 reads KGHSH; CDR2 reads LQKENI. Trimming removed 3 bases at V and 0 bases at J, with 17 bases between. The CDR3 runs 17 residues. The CDR3 region has the DNA TGTGCCAGCTCACCCGGCGCAGGACTAGCTACTAACTATGGCTACACCTTC. It codes for CASSPGAGLATNYGYTF.

The chain has TRBV9 and TRBJ2-2; 9 bases are a match to TRBD2. The V segment lost 1 base and the J segment 2 bases; nucleotides outside the gene matches: 6. The length of the CDR3 is 17 residues. Germline CDR1 SGDLS, CDR2 YYNGEE. The CDR3 DNA is TGTGCCAGCAGCGTATATAGCGGGGGTCCTAACACCGGGGAGCTGTTTTTT. Encoded protein: CASSVYSGGPNTGELFF.

The chain links TRBV5-6 to TRBJ2-7, with 9 bases aligning to TRBD2. The germline gives CDR1 SGHDT, CDR2 YYEEEE. V was pared by 0 bases and J by 5 bases, with 15 bases of the junction left unmatched. The CDR3 totals 18 residues. DNA for the CDR3: TGTGCCAGCAGCTTGGCCTTCGACACTGCTAGCGGGAAAAACGAGCAGTACGTC. It yields the protein CASSLAFDTASGKNEQYV.

This chain links TRBV18 with TRBJ2-3; maybe TRBD1 (6 bases). V shed 3 bases and J shed 7 bases, with 8 bases lying between them. CDR3 length: 12 amino acids. Germline CDR1 KGHSH, CDR2 LQKENI. The CDR3 coding sequence is TGTGCCAGCTCACCTCAGGGGTATACGCAGTATTTT. Its translation is CASSPQGYTQYF.

CDR3 nucleotide sequence: TGTGCCAGCAGCCGTTACATTCAGTCCGTAGCCAAAAACATTCAGTACTTC. Its translation is CASSRYIQSVAKNIQYF. V usage is TRBV11-2 and J usage is TRBJ2-4; D is ambiguous. From germline, CDR1 is SGHAT and CDR2 FQNNGV. Trimming cost V 5 bases and J 0 bases, with 17 bases left between them. The CDR3 consists of 17 residues.

The gene calls are TRBV7-9 and TRBJ2-3; D not certain. The V end was cut by 5 bases, the J end by 3 bases, with 6 bases between. The germline V gene encodes CDR1 SEHNR and CDR2 FQNEAQ (reference sequence). The CDR3 spans 12 residues. In nucleotides, the CDR3 is TGTGCCAGCAGCGTTAGAACAGATACGCAGTATTTT. Protein product: CASSVRTDTQYF.

The J gene is TRBJ2-2, the V gene TRBV2; 7 nucleotides align to TRBD2. Per the germline V gene, CDR1 is SNHLY and CDR2 is FYNNEI. This CDR3 comprises 15 residues. The trim removed 4 bases at V and 3 bases at J, leaving 5 bases unmatched. The CDR3 region is CASSGVGGDTGELFF. The CDR3 DNA reads TGTGCCAGCAGTGGGGTGGGAGGGGACACCGGGGAGCTGTTTTTT.

J is TRBJ2-1 and V is TRBV7-8; 7 bases align to TRBD2. CDR3 length equals 15 residues. J was trimmed by 7 bases and V by 1 base; bases with no gene match: 7. Germline lookup yields CDR1 SGHVS and CDR2 FQNEAQ. CDR3 region: CASSLVAGVGNEQFF. CDR3 nucleotide sequence: TGTGCCAGCAGCTTAGTTGCGGGAGTGGGAAATGAGCAGTTCTTC.

With regard to this clone: Other DNA sequences of this sample code for an identical CDR3. Written as DNA, the CDR3 is TGTGCCAGCAGTTTGGTTGGCGGCTCCTCCTACAATGAGCAGTTCTTC. Protein product: CASSLVGGSSYNEQFF. The gene calls are TRBV27 and TRBJ2-1; D is undetermined. V was pared by 3 bases and J by 0 bases, with 12 bases between. CDR3 size: 16 residues. Germline CDR1 is MNHEY and CDR2 is SMNVEV (reference sequence).

This sequence joins TRBV5-5 and TRBJ1-4; tentative D call: TRBD1 (6 bases). With 4 bases removed from V and 2 bases from J, the gap between germline ends came to 15 bases. The CDR3 contains 16 residues. From germline, CDR1 is SGHKS and CDR2 YYEKEE (reference sequence). The CDR3: CASSGQTGSTNEKLFF. CDR3 DNA sequence: TGTGCCAGCAGCGGACAAACAGGGAGTACTAATGAAAAACTGTTTTTT.